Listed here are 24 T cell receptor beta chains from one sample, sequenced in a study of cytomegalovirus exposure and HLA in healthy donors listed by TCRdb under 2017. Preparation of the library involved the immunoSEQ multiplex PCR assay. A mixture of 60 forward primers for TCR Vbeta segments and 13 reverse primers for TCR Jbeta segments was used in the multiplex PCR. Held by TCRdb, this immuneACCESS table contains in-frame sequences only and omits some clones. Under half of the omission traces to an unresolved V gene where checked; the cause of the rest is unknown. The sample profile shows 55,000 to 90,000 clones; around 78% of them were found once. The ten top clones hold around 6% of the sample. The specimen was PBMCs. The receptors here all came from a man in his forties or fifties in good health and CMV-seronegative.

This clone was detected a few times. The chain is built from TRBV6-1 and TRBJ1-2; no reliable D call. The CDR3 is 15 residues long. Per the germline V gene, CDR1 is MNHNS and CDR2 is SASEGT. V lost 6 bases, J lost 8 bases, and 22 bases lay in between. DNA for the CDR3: TGTGCCAGCAGCTCCTCAGGATTGATCTATGGCGGCTACACCTTC. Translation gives CASSSSGLIYGGYTF.

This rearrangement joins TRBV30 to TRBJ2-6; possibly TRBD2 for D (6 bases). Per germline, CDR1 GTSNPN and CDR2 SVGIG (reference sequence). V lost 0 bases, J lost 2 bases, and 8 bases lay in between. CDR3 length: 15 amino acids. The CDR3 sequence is CAWSVGGAGANVLTF. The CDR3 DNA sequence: TGTGCCTGGAGTGTGGGCGGGGCTGGGGCCAACGTCCTGACTTTC.

The chain's CDR3 is CASSEIWGEAEAFF. DNA for the CDR3: TGTGCCAGCAGTGAAATTTGGGGAGAGGCTGAAGCTTTCTTT. The V call is TRBV2, the J call TRBJ1-1; D remains ambiguous. CDR3 size: 14 residues. Germline V CDR1 and CDR2: SNHLY, FYNNEI. V was trimmed by 2 bases and J by 6 bases, leaving 13 bases between them.

The CDR3 sequence: CASSSTGGPPYYEQYF. DNA for the CDR3: TGTGCCAGCAGCTCAACAGGGGGTCCGCCCTACTACGAGCAGTACTTC. V is TRBV7-2 and J is TRBJ2-7, with 8 bases that match TRBD1. This CDR3 has 16 residues. The germline V gene has CDR1 SGHTA and CDR2 FQGNSA. The V segment lost 4 bases and the J segment 3 bases; nucleotides outside the gene matches: 11.

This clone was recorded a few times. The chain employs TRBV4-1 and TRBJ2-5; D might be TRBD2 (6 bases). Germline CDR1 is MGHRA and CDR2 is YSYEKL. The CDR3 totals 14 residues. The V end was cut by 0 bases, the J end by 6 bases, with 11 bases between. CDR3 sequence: CASSQEGGRKTQYF. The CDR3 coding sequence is TGCGCCAGCAGCCAAGAAGGAGGGCGGAAGACCCAGTACTTC.

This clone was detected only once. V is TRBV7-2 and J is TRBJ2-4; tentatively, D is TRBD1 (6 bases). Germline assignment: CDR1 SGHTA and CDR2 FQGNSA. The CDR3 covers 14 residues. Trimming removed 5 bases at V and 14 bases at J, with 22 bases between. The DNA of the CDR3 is TGTGCCAGCAGCAAGGACAGAGGGGAAATAGTGGAGTACTTC. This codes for CASSKDRGEIVEYF.

CDR3 in amino acids: CATRQGAKHGYTF. The CDR3 DNA is TGTGCCACCCGACAGGGGGCGAAGCATGGCTACACCTTC. This chain uses TRBV10-3 with TRBJ1-2; TRBD1 agrees at 10 bases. The germline V gene encodes CDR1 ENHRY and CDR2 SYGVKD. With 10 bases clipped from V and 6 bases from J, the junction kept 8 bases outside the gene matches. CDR3 size: 13 residues.

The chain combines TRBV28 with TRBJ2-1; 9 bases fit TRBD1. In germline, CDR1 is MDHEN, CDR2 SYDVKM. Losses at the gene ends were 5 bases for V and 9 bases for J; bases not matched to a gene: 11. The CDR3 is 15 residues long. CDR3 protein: CASSASGTGRAEQFF. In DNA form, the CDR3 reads TGTGCCAGCAGTGCATCCGGGACAGGGAGGGCTGAGCAGTTCTTC.

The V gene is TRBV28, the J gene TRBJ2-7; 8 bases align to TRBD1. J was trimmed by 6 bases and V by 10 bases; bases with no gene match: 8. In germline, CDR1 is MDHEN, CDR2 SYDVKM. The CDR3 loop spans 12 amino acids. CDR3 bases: TGTGCCATCAGGACAGGGAGCAGCGAGCAGTACTTC. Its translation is CAIRTGSSEQYF. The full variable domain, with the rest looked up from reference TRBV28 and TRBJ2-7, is DVKVTQSSRYLVKRTGEKVFLECVQDMDHENMFWYRQDPGLGLRLIYFSYDVKMKEKGDIPEGYSVSREKKERFSLILESASTNQTSMYLCAIRTGSSEQYFGPGTRLTVT.

CDR3 bases: TGTGCCAGCAGTATCACGGACTTAACTAACTATGGCTACACCTTC. As protein: CASSITDLTNYGYTF. J is TRBJ1-2 and V is TRBV9; D not certain. Trimming took off 5 bases at V and 0 bases at J, with 14 bases between the two ends. Germline CDR1 reads SGDLS; CDR2 reads YYNGEE. This CDR3 comprises 15 residues.

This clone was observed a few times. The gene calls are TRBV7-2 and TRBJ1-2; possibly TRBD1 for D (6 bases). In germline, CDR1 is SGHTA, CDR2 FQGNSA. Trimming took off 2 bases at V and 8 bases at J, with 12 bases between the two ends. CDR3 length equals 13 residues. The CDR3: CASSLSQGEGYTF. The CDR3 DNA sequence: TGTGCCAGCAGCTTATCACAGGGCGAGGGCTACACCTTC.

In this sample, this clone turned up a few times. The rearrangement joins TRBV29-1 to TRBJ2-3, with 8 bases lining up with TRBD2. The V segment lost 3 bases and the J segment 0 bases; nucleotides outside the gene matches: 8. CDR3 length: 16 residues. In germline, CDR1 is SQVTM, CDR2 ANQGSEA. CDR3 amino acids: CSVEGLEFSSTDTQYF. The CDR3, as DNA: TGCAGCGTTGAGGGACTAGAGTTCTCTAGCACAGATACGCAGTATTTT.

The CDR3 coding sequence is TGTGCCAGTAGTACTCGGAGTAGCGGGGCTTTCTACGAGCAGTACTTC. It translates to CASSTRSSGAFYEQYF. The gene calls are TRBV19 and TRBJ2-7, with 8 bases lining up with TRBD2. V lost 4 bases to trimming and J lost 3 bases; unmatched junction nucleotides: 11. Germline CDR1 is LNHDA and CDR2 is SQIVND (reference sequence). CDR3 length: 16 amino acids.

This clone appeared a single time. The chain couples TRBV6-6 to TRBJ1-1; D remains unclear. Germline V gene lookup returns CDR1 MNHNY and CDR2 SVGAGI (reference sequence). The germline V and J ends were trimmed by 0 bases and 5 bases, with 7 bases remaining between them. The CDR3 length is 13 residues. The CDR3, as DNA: TGTGCCAGCAGTTACTCCGTTATTACTGAAGCTTTCTTT. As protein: CASSYSVITEAFF.

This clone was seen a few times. CDR3: CAISESEGISSYEQYF. As DNA, the CDR3 is TGTGCCATCAGTGAGTCGGAGGGGATTAGCTCCTACGAGCAGTACTTC. V is TRBV10-3 and J is TRBJ2-7, with D perhaps matching TRBD2 (6 bases). V was cut by 0 bases and J by 0 bases, with 12 bases left in between. The CDR3 is made up of 16 amino acids. From germline, CDR1 is ENHRY and CDR2 SYGVKD.

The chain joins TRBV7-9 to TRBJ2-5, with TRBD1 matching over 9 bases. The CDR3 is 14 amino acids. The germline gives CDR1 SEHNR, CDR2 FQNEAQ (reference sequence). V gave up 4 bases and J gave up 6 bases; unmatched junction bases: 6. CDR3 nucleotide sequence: TGTGCCAGCAGCTCTACAGGGGGCCTCAAGACCCAGTACTTC. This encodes CASSSTGGLKTQYF.

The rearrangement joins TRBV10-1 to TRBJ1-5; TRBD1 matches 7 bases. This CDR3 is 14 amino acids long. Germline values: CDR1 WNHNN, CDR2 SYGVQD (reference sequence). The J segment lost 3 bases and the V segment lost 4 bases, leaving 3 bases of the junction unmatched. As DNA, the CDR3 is TGCGCCAGCAGTGCCGGGACAGACAATCAGCCCCAGCATTTT. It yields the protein CASSAGTDNQPQHF.

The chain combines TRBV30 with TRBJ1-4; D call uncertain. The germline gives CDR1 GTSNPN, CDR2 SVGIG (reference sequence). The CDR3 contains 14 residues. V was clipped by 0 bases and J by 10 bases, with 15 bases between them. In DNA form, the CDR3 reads TGTGCCTGGAGTGTTGTCCAAGGAGGTGGAAAACTGTTTTTT. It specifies CAWSVVQGGGKLFF.

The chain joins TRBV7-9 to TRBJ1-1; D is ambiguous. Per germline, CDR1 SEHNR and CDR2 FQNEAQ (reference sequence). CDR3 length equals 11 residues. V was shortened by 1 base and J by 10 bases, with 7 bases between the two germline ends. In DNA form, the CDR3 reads TGTGCCAGCAGCTTAGGGGCCTTAGCTTTCTTT. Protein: CASSLGALAFF.

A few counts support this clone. CDR3 amino acids: CASSPLRGRASTELNEQYF. CDR3 bases: TGTGCCAGCTCACCACTTCGCGGGAGGGCCAGCACCGAACTTAACGAGCAGTACTTC. V gene TRBV18 combines with J gene TRBJ2-7; 9 bases fit TRBD2. V lost 1 base and J lost 5; bases outside the gene matches: 18. CDR1 KGHSH and CDR2 LQKENI come from the germline V gene. The CDR3 loop spans 19 amino acids.

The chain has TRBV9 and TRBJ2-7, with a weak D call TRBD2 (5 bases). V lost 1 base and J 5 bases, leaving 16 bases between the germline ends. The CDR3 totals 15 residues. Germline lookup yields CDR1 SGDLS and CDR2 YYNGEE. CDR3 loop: CASSVSPFRGNEQYF. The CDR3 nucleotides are TGTGCCAGCAGCGTATCCCCTTTTCGAGGGAACGAGCAGTACTTC.

CDR3 bases: TGTGCCAGCAGTTTCACAGGGGCAGGTCAGCCCCAGCATTTT. Its translation: CASSFTGAGQPQHF. The rearrangement joins TRBV27 to TRBJ1-5, with 7 positions matching TRBD1. Germline CDR1 and CDR2: MNHEY and SMNVEV (reference sequence). The CDR3 contains 14 residues. Trimming took 3 bases from V and 6 from J; bases not matched to a gene: 5.

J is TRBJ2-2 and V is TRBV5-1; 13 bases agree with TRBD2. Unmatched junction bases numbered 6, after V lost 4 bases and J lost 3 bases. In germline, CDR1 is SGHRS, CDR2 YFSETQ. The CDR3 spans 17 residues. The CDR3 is CASSPTSGRSDTGELFF. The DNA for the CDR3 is TGCGCCAGCAGCCCGACTAGCGGGAGGTCGGACACCGGGGAGCTGTTTTTT.

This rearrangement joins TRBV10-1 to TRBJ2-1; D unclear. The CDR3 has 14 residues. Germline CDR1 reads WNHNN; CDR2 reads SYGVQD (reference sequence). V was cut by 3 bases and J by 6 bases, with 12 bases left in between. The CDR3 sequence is CASSDPGYTNEQFF. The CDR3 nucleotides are TGCGCCAGCAGTGATCCCGGGTATACCAATGAGCAGTTCTTC.